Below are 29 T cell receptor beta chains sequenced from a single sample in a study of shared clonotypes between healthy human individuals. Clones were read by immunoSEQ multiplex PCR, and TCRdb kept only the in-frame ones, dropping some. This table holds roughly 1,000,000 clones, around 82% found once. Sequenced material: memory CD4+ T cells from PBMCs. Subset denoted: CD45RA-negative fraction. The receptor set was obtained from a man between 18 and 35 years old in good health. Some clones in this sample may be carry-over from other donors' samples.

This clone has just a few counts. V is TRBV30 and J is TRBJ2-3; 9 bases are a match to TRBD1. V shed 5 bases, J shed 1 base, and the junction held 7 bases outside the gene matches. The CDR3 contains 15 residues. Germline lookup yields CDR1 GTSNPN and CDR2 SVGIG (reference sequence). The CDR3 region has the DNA TGTGCCTGGGGGAGGACAGGGGCCCGCACAGATACGCAGTATTTT. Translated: CAWGRTGARTDTQYF.

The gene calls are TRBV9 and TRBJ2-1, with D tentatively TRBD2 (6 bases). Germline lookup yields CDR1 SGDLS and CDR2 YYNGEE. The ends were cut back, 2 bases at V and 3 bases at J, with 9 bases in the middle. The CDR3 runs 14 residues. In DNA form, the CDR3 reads TGTGCCAGCAGCGTGGGGGGACGCTACAATGAGCAGTTCTTC. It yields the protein CASSVGGRYNEQFF.

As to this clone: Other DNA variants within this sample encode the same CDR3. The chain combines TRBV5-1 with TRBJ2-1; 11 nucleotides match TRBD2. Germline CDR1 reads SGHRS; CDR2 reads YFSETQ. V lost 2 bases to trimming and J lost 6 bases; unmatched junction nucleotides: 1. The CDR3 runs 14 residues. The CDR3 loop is CASSLTSGSNEQFF. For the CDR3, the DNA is TGCGCCAGCAGCTTAACTAGCGGGAGCAATGAGCAGTTCTTC. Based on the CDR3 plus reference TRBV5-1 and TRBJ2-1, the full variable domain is KAGVTQTPRYLIKTRGQQVTLSCSPISGHRSVSWYQQTPGQGLQFLFEYFSETQRNKGNFPGRFSGRQFSNSRSEMNVSTLELGDSALYLCASSLTSGSNEQFFGPGTRLTVL.

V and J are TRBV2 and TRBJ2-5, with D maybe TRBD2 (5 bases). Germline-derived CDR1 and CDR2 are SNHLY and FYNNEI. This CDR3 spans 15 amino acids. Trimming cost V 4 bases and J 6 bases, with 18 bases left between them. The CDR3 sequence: CASSGARGTGKTQYF. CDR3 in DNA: TGTGCCAGCAGTGGCGCTAGAGGCACGGGAAAGACCCAGTACTTC.

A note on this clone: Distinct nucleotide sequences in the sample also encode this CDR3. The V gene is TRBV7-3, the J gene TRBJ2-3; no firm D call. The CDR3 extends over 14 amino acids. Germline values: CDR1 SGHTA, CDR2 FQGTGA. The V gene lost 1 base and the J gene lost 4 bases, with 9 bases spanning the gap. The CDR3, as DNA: TGTGCCAGCAGCTTAAACCCCGGGTCAGATACGCAGTATTTT. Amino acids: CASSLNPGSDTQYF.

The CDR3 DNA sequence: TGCGCCAGCAGCTTGGCCCCAGGTTTACTCTACGAGCAGTACTTC. Translated, it gives CASSLAPGLLYEQYF. The chain is built from TRBV5-1 and TRBJ2-7, with D unresolved. This CDR3 comprises 15 residues. V shed 0 bases and J shed 3 bases, with 13 bases lying between them. Germline assignment: CDR1 SGHRS and CDR2 YFSETQ.

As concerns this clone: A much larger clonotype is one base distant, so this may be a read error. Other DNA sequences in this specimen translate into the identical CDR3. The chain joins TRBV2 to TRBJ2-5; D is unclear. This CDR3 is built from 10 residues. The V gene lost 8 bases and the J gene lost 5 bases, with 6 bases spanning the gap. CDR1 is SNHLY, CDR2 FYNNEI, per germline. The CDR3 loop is CASGQETQYF. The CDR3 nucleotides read TGTGCCAGCGGGCAGGAGACCCAGTACTTC.

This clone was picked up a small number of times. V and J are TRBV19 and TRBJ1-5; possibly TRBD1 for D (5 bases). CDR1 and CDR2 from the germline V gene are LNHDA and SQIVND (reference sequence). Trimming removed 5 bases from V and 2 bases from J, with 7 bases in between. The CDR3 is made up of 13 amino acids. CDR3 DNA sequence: TGTGCCAGTAGTGACAGACGCAATCAGCCCCAGCATTTT. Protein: CASSDRRNQPQHF.

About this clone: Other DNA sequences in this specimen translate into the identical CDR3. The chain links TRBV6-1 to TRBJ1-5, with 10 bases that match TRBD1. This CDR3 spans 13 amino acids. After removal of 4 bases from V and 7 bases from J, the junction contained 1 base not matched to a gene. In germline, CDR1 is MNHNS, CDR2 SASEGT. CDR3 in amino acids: CASSGDRGQPQHF. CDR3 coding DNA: TGTGCCAGCAGTGGGGACAGGGGACAGCCCCAGCATTTT.

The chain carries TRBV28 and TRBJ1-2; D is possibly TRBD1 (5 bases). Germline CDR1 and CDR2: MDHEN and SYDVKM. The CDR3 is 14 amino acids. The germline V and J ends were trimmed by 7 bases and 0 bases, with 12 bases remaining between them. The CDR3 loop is CASTSGGTNYGYTF. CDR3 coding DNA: TGTGCCAGCACTTCCGGGGGTACTAACTATGGCTACACCTTC.

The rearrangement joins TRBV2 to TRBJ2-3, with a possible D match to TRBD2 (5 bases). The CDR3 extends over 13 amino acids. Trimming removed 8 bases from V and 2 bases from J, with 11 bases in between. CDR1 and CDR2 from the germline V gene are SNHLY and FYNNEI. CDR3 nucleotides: TGTGCCAGCCGAGGGTCAGACACAGATACGCAGTATTTT. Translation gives CASRGSDTDTQYF.

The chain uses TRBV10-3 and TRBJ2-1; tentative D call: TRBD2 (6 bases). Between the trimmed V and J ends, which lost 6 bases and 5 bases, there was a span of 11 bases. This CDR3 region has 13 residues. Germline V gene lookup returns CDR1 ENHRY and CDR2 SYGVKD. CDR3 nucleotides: TGTGCCATCAGCGGGAGAGAAGACAATGAGCAGTTCTTC. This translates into CAISGREDNEQFF.

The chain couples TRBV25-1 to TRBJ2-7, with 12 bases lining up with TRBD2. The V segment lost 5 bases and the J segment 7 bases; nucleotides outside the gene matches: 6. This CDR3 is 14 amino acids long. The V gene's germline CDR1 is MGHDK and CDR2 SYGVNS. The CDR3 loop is CASSSTSGRFEQYF. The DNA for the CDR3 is TGTGCCAGCAGTTCCACTAGCGGGAGGTTTGAGCAGTACTTC.

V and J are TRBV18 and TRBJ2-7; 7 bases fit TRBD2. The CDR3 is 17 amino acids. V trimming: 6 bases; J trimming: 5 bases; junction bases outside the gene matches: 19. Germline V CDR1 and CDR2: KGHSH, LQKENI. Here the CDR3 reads CASSPTGASGSWDEQYF. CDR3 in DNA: TGTGCCAGCTCCCCAACCGGGGCTAGCGGTTCGTGGGACGAGCAGTACTTC.

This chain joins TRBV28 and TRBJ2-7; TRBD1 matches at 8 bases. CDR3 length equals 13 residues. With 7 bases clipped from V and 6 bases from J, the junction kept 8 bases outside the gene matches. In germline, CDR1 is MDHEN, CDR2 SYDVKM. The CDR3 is CASIDRGLSEQYF. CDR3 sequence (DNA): TGTGCCAGCATAGACAGGGGTCTCTCCGAGCAGTACTTC.

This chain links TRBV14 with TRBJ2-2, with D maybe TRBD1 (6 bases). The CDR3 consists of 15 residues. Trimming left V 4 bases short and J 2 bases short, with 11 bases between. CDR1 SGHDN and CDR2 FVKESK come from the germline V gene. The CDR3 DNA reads TGTGCCAGCAGCCTCTGGACAGCTAACACCGGGGAGCTGTTTTTT. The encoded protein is CASSLWTANTGELFF.

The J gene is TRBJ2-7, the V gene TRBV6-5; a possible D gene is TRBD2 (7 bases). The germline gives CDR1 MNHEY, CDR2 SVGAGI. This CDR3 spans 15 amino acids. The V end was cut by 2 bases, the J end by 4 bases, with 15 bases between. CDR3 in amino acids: CASSYTRGGGYEQYF. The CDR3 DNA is TGTGCCAGCAGTTACACCAGGGGAGGGGGATACGAGCAGTACTTC.

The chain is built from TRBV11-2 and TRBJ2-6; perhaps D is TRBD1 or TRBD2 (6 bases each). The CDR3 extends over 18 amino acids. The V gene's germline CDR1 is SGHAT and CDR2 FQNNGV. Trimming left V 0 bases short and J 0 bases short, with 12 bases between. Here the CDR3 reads CASSLDRGAGSGANVLTF. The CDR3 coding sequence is TGTGCCAGCAGCTTAGATAGGGGGGCCGGCTCTGGGGCCAACGTCCTGACTTTC.

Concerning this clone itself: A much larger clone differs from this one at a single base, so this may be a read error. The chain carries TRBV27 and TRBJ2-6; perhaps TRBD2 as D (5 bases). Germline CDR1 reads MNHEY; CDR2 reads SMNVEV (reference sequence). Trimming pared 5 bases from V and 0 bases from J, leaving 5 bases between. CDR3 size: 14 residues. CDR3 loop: CASSRDSGANVLTF. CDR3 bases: TGTGCCAGCAGTCGGGACTCTGGGGCCAACGTCCTGACTTTC.

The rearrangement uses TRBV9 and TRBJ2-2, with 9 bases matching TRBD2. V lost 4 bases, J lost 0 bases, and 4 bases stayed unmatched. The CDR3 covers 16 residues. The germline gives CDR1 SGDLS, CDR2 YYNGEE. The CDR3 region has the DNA TGTGCCAGCAGCTCGGGACTAGCATCGAACACCGGGGAGCTGTTTTTT. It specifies CASSSGLASNTGELFF.

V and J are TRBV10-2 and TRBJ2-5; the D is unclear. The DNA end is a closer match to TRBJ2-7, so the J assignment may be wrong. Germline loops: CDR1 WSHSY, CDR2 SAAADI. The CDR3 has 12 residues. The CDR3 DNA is TGCGCGAGCTCCTTGAGCTCCTACGAGCAGTACTTC. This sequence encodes CASSLSSYEQYF.

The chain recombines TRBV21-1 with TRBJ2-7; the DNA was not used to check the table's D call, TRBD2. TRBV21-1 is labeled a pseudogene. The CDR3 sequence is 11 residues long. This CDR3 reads CASSKGGEQYF. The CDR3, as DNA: TGTGCCAGCAGCAAGGGGGGGGAGCAGTACTTC.

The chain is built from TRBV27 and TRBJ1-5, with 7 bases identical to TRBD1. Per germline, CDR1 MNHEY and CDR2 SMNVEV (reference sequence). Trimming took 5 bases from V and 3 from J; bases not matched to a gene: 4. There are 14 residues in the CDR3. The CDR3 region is CASSPTGINQPQHF. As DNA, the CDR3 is TGTGCCAGCAGTCCGACAGGGATCAATCAGCCCCAGCATTTT.

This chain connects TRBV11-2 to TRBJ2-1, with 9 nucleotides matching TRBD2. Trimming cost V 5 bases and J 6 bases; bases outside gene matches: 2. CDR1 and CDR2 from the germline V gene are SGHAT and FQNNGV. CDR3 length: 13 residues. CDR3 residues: CASSLAGTNEQFF. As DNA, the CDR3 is TGTGCCAGCAGCCTAGCGGGAACCAATGAGCAGTTCTTC.

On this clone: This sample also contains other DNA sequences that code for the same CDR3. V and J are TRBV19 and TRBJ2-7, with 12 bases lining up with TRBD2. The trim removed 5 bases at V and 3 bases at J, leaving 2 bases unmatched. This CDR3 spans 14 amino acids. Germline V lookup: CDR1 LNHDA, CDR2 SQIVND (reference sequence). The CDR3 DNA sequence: TGTGCCAGTAGTTTACTAGCGGGAGGCTACGAGCAGTACTTC. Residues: CASSLLAGGYEQYF.

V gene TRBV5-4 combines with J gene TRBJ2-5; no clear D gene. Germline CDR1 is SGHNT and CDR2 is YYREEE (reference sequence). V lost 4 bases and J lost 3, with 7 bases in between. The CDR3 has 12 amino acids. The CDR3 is CASSIQEETQYF. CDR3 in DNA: TGTGCCAGCAGCATTCAGGAAGAGACCCAGTACTTC.

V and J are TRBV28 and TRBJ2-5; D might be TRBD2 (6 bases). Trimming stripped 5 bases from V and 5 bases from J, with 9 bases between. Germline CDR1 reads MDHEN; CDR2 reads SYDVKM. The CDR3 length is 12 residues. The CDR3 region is CASSREWETQYF. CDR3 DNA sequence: TGTGCCAGCAGTCGGGAGTGGGAGACCCAGTACTTC.

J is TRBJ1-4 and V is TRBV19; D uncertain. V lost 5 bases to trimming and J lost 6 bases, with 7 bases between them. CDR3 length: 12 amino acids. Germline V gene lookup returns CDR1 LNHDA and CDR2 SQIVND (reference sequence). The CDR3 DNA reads TGTGCCAGTAGTCCTTTGGATGAAAAACTGTTTTTT. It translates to CASSPLDEKLFF.

The CDR3 loop reads CASSVASATEAFF. The CDR3 nucleotides are TGTGCCAGCAGCGTAGCTTCGGCCACTGAAGCTTTCTTT. The chain joins TRBV9 to TRBJ1-1; D is unclear. V shed 0 bases and J shed 4 bases, with 7 bases lying between them. CDR1 SGDLS and CDR2 YYNGEE come from the germline V gene. The CDR3 runs to 13 residues.